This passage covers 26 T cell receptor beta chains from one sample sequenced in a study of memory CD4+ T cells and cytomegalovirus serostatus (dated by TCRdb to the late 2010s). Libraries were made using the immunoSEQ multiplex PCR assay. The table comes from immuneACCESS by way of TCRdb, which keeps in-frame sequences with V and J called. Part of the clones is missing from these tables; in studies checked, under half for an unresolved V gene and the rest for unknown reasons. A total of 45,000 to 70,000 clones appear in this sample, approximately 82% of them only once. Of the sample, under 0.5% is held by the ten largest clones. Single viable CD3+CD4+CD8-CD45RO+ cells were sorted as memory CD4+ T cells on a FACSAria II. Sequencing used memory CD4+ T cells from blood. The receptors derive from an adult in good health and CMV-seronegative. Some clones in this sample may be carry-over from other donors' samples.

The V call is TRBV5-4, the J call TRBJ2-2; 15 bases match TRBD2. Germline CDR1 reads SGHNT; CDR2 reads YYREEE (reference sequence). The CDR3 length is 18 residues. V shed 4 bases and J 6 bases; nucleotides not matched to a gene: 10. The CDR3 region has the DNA TGTGCCAGCAGCCGTTCCGGACTAGCGGGAGGGCTCGCCGGGGAGCTGTTTTTT. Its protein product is CASSRSGLAGGLAGELFF.

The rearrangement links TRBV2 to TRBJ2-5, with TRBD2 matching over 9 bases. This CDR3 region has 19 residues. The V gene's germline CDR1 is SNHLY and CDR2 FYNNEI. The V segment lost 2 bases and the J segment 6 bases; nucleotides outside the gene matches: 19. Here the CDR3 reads CASSESPIGLAGEGQTQYF. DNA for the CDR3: TGTGCCAGCAGTGAAAGCCCCATCGGGTTAGCGGGAGAGGGCCAGACCCAGTACTTC. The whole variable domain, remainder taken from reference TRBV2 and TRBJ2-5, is EPEVTQTPSHQVTQMGQEVILRCVPISNHLYFYWYRQILGQKVEFLVSFYNNEISEKSEIFDDQFSVERPDGSNFTLKIRSTKLEDSAMYFCASSESPIGLAGEGQTQYFGPGTRLLVL.

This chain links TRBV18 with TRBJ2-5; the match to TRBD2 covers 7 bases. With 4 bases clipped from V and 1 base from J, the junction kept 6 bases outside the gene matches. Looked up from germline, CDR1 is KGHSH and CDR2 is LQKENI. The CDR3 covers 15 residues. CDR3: CASSQKSGVQETQYF. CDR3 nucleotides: TGTGCCAGCTCACAAAAGAGCGGGGTCCAAGAGACCCAGTACTTC.

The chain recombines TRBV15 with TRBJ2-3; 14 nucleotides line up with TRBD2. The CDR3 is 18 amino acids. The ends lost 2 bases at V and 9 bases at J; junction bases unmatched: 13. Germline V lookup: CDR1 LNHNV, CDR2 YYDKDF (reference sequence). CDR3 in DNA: TGTGCCACCAGCAGATCAGGGACTAGCGGGAGCAAGGGTATGACGCAGTATTTT. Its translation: CATSRSGTSGSKGMTQYF. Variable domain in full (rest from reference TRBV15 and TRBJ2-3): DAMVIQNPRYQVTQFGKPVTLSCSQTLNHNVMYWYQQKSSQAPKLLFHYYDKDFNNEADTPDNFQSRRPNTSFCFLDIRSPGLGDTAMYLCATSRSGTSGSKGMTQYFGPGTRLTVL.

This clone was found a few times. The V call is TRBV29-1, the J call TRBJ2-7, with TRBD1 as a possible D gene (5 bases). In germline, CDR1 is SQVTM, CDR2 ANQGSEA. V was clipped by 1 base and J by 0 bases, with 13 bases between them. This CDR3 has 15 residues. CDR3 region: CSVEVLGADSYEQYF. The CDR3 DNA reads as TGCAGCGTTGAAGTGTTAGGGGCGGACTCCTACGAGCAGTACTTC.

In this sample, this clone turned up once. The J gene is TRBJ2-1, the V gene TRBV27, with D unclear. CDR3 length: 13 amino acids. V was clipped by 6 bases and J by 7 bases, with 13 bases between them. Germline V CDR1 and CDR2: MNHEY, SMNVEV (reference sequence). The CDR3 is CASSHLNLNEQFF. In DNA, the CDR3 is TGTGCCAGCAGCCACCTCAACTTGAATGAGCAGTTCTTC.

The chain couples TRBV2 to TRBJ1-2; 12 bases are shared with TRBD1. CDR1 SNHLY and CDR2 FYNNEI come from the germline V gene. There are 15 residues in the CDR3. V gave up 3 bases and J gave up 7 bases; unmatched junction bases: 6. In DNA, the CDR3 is TGTGCCAGCAGTGAGTGGGACAGGGGGCCAGGTGGCTACACCTTC. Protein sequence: CASSEWDRGPGGYTF. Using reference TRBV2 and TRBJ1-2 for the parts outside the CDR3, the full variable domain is EPEVTQTPSHQVTQMGQEVILRCVPISNHLYFYWYRQILGQKVEFLVSFYNNEISEKSEIFDDQFSVERPDGSNFTLKIRSTKLEDSAMYFCASSEWDRGPGGYTFGSGTRLTVV.

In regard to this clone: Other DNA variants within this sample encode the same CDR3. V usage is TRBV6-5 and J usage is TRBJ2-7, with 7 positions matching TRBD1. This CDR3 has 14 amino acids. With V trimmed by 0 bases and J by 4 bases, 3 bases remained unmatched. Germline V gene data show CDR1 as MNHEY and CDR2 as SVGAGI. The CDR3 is CASSYSDRAYEQYF. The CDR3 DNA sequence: TGTGCCAGCAGTTACTCCGACAGGGCATACGAGCAGTACTTC.

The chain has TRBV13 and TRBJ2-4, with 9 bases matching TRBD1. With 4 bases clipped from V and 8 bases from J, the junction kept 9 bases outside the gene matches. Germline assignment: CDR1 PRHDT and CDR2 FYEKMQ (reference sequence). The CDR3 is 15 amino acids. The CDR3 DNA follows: TGTGCCAGCAGCTCCCAACAGGGGGCTGGTGACATTCAGTACTTC. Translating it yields CASSSQQGAGDIQYF. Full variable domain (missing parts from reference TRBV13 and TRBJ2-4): AAGVIQSPRHLIKEKRETATLKCYPIPRHDTVYWYQQGPGQDPQFLISFYEKMQSDKGSIPDRFSAQQFSDYHSELNMSSLELGDSALYFCASSSQQGAGDIQYFGAGTRLSVL.

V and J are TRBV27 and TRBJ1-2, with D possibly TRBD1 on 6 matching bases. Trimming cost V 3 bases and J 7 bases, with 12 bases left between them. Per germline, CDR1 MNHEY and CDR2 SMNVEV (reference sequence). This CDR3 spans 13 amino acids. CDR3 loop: CASSLGRGGGYTF. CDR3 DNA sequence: TGTGCCAGCAGTTTGGGGAGGGGGGGTGGCTACACCTTC.

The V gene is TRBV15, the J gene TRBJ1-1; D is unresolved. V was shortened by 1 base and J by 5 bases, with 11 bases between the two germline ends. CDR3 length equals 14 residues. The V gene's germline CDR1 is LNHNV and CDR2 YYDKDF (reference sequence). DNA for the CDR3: TGTGCCACCAGCAGAGGAAGTACCCGAACTGAAGCTTTCTTT. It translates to CATSRGSTRTEAFF.

The CDR3 protein is CASSLAGRNTGELFF. CDR3 nucleotides: TGTGCCAGCAGCCTCGCAGGGAGGAACACCGGGGAGCTGTTTTTT. The chain couples TRBV11-2 to TRBJ2-2; possibly TRBD1 or TRBD2 for D (5 bases each). This CDR3 spans 15 amino acids. Deletions cut 5 bases from V and 1 base from J, with 11 bases between. The germline CDR1 and CDR2 sequences are SGHAT and FQNNGV.

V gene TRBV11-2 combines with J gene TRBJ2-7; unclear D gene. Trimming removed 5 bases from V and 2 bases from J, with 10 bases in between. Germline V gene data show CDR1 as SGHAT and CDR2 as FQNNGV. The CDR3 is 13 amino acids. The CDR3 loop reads CASSRGQAYEQYF. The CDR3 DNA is TGTGCCAGCAGCCGAGGTCAGGCCTACGAGCAGTACTTC. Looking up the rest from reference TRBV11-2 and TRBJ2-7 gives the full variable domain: EAGVAQSPRYKIIEKRQSVAFWCNPISGHATLYWYQQILGQGPKLLIQFQNNGVVDDSQLPKDRFSAERLKGVDSTLKIQPAKLEDSAVYLCASSRGQAYEQYFGPGTRLTVT.

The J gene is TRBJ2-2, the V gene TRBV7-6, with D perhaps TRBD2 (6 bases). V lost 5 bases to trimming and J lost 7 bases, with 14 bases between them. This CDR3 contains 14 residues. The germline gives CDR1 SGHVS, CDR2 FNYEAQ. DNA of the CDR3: TGTGCCAGCAGCGCCGGCCGGGGAGGCGGGGAGCTGTTTTTT. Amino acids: CASSAGRGGGELFF.

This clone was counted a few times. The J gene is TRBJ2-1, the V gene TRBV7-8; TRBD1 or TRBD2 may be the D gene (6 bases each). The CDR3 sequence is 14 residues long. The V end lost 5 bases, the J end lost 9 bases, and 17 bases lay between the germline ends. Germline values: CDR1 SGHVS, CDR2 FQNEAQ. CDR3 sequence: CASSLQGLRGEQFF. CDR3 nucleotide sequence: TGTGCCAGCAGCCTCCAGGGACTCAGGGGTGAGCAGTTCTTC.

CDR3 amino acids: CATSREDRARETQYF. The CDR3 nucleotides are TGTGCCACCAGCAGAGAAGACAGGGCCCGGGAGACCCAGTACTTC. The rearrangement links TRBV15 to TRBJ2-5; TRBD1 agrees at 7 bases. Trimming removed 0 bases from V and 5 bases from J; junction bases left unmatched: 6. CDR1 and CDR2 from the germline V gene are LNHNV and YYDKDF (reference sequence). The CDR3 is 15 residues long.

The CDR3 is CASSLARNNEQFF. CDR3 DNA sequence: TGTGCCAGCAGCTTAGCGCGGAACAATGAGCAGTTCTTC. The chain employs TRBV11-1 and TRBJ2-1; D ambiguous. Germline values: CDR1 SGHAT, CDR2 FQDESV (reference sequence). The V and J ends lost 0 bases and 5 bases respectively, with 5 bases between them. The CDR3 has 13 amino acids. Variable domain in full (rest from reference TRBV11-1 and TRBJ2-1): EAEVAQSPRYKITEKSQAVAFWCDPISGHATLYWYRQILGQGPELLVQFQDESVVDDSQLPKDRFSAERLKGVDSTLKIQPAELGDSAMYLCASSLARNNEQFFGPGTRLTVL.

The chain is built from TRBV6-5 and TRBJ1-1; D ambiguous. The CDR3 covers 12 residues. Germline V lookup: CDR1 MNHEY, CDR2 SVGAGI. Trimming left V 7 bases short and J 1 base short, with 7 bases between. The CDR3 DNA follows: TGTGCCAGCACCCCGTCGAACACTGAAGCTTTCTTT. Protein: CASTPSNTEAFF.

This CDR3 is CASSQLGQHEYGYTF. The DNA for the CDR3 is TGTGCCAGCAGCCAACTGGGACAGCATGAATATGGCTACACCTTC. The chain is built from TRBV16 and TRBJ1-2; 7 bases are a match to TRBD1. Germline CDR1 KGHSY, CDR2 FQNENV. The CDR3 runs to 15 residues. Trimming cost V 2 bases and J 5 bases; bases outside gene matches: 8.

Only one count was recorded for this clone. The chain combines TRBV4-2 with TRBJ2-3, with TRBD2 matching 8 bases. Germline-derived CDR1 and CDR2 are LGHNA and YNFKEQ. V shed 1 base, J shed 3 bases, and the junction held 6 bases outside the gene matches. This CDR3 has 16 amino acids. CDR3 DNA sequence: TGTGCCAGCAGCCAAGGCTCGGGAGGGGGAACAGATACGCAGTATTTT. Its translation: CASSQGSGGGTDTQYF.

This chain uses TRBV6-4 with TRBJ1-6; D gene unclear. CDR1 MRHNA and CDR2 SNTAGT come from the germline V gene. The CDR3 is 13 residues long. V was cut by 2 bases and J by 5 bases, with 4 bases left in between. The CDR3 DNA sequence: TGTGCCAGCAGTGACAGGGATAATTCACCCCTCCACTTT. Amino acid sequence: CASSDRDNSPLHF.

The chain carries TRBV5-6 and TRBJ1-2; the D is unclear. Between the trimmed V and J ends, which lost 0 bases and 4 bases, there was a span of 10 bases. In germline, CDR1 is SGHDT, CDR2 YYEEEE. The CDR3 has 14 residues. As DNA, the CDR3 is TGTGCCAGCAGCTTGGCAGTCCAGAGCTATGGCTACACCTTC. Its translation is CASSLAVQSYGYTF.

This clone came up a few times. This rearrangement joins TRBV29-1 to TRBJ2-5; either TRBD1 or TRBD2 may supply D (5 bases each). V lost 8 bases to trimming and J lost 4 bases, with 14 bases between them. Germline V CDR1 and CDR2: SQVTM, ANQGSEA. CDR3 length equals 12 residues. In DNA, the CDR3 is TGCAGCCCCGTTGGGACCGGAGAGACCCAGTACTTC. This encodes CSPVGTGETQYF.

The chain's CDR3 is CASSLGEGAFDNSPLHF. Written as DNA, the CDR3 is TGTGCCAGCAGCTTAGGGGAAGGGGCTTTTGATAATTCACCCCTCCACTTT. V gene TRBV7-9 combines with J gene TRBJ1-6; D is perhaps TRBD1 (5 bases). The V gene's germline CDR1 is SEHNR and CDR2 FQNEAQ (reference sequence). The CDR3 covers 17 residues. Trimming pared 1 base from V and 5 bases from J, leaving 15 bases between.

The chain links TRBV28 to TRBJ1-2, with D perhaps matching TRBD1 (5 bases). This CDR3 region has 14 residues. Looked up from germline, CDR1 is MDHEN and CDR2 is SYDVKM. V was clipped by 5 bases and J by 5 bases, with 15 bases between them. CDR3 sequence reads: CASSPGGIGYGYTF. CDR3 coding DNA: TGTGCCAGCAGTCCGGGGGGGATTGGGTATGGCTACACCTTC.

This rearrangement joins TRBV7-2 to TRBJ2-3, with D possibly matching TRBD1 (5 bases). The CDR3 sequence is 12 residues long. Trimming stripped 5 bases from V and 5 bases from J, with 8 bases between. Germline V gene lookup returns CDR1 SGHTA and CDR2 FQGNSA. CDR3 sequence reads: CASSPQGDTQYF. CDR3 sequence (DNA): TGTGCCAGCAGCCCCCAGGGAGATACGCAGTATTTT. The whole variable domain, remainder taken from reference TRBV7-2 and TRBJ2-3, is GAGVSQSPSNKVTEKGKDVELRCDPISGHTALYWYRQSLGQGLEFLIYFQGNSAPDKSGLPSDRFSAERTGGSVSTLTIQRTQQEDSAVYLCASSPQGDTQYFGPGTRLTVL.